The 25 T cell receptor beta chains listed next were all sequenced from one sample in a study of T cell responses to AZD1222 COVID-19 vaccine. Measured with immunoSEQ multiplex PCR; TCRdb has only the in-frame clones, and not every one. The profile shows 84,000 or so clones, about 87% of them singletons. Sequences were derived from peripheral blood, sampled on day 0 of AZD1222 vaccination. All receptors derive from an adult in good health.

The chain combines TRBV9 with TRBJ2-7; D is unresolved. Per germline, CDR1 SGDLS and CDR2 YYNGEE. The CDR3 has 14 amino acids. Trimming removed 0 bases at V and 4 bases at J, with 11 bases between. CDR3 amino acids: CASSVADSKYEQYF. Written as DNA, the CDR3 is TGTGCCAGCAGCGTAGCAGATTCAAAGTACGAGCAGTACTTC.

The genes are TRBV2 and TRBJ1-5; 7 bases agree with TRBD1. CDR1 and CDR2 (germline): SNHLY, FYNNEI. The CDR3 has 14 residues. With 10 bases clipped from V and 6 bases from J, the junction kept 12 bases outside the gene matches. The CDR3 DNA follows: TGTGCCATCAAAAGGTCAGGGGGTGGTCAGCCCCAGCATTTT. Its translation is CAIKRSGGGQPQHF.

The J gene is TRBJ2-7, the V gene TRBV3-1 (or the pseudogene TRBV3-2); the D is unclear. Trimming pared 4 bases from V and 0 bases from J, leaving 4 bases between. The CDR3 has 12 amino acids. CDR1 is LGHDT and CDR2 is YNNKEL in the germline V gene (reference sequence). Here the CDR3 reads CASSPSSYEQYF. The CDR3 DNA sequence: TGTGCCAGCAGCCCGAGCTCCTACGAGCAGTACTTC.

The chain uses TRBV18 and TRBJ2-3; 9 nucleotides line up with TRBD1. Germline CDR1 and CDR2: KGHSH and LQKENI. The CDR3 is 15 amino acids. The ends lost 5 bases at V and 1 base at J; junction bases unmatched: 4. The chain's CDR3 is CASSEQGARTDTQYF. The CDR3 DNA reads TGTGCCAGCTCAGAACAGGGGGCCCGCACAGATACGCAGTATTTT.

The CDR3 is CASSTGPYGYTF. The CDR3 region has the DNA TGTGCCAGCAGCACCGGTCCCTATGGCTACACCTTC. The chain links TRBV7-2 to TRBJ1-2; unclear D gene. The CDR3 length is 12 residues. Trimming cost V 5 bases and J 4 bases, with 8 bases left between them. Germline values: CDR1 SGHTA, CDR2 FQGNSA. Full variable domain (remainder filled in from reference TRBV7-2 and TRBJ1-2): GAGVSQSPSNKVTEKGKDVELRCDPISGHTALYWYRQSLGQGLEFLIYFQGNSAPDKSGLPSDRFSAERTGGSVSTLTIQRTQQEDSAVYLCASSTGPYGYTFGSGTRLTVV.

As to this clone: This same CDR3 is encoded by further DNA sequences in the sample. J is TRBJ1-2 and V is TRBV10-3; D unresolved. V was shortened by 6 bases and J by 7 bases, with 6 bases between the two germline ends. The CDR3 runs to 10 residues. Germline V gene lookup returns CDR1 ENHRY and CDR2 SYGVKD. In nucleotides, the CDR3 is TGTGCCATCAGGGGTAGTGGCTACACCTTC. It encodes CAIRGSGYTF.

This rearrangement joins TRBV2 to TRBJ2-3, with unresolved D. V gave up 2 bases and J gave up 4 bases, with 10 bases separating them. Germline values: CDR1 SNHLY, CDR2 FYNNEI. The CDR3 has 14 amino acids. CDR3 DNA sequence: TGTGCCAGCAGTGAACGAGCTTTCGCAGATACGCAGTATTTT. It codes for CASSERAFADTQYF.

The chain combines TRBV5-1 with TRBJ2-3, with a tentative D call TRBD2 (6 bases). This CDR3 comprises 14 residues. V was pared by 4 bases and J by 5 bases, with 14 bases between. Germline values: CDR1 SGHRS, CDR2 YFSETQ. CDR3 residues: CASSSLYGGDTQYF. The CDR3 region has the DNA TGCGCCAGCAGCAGCTTGTACGGGGGAGATACGCAGTATTTT.

The genes are TRBV18 and TRBJ1-1; TRBD1 matches 10 bases. From germline, CDR1 is KGHSH and CDR2 LQKENI. The ends lost 3 bases at V and 6 bases at J; junction bases unmatched: 7. CDR3 length: 15 amino acids. CDR3 amino acids: CASSPGQGKVPEAFF. For the CDR3, the DNA is TGTGCCAGCTCACCGGGACAGGGGAAGGTCCCTGAAGCTTTCTTT.

The chain links TRBV2 to TRBJ2-7, with 9 nucleotides matching TRBD2. The CDR3 is made up of 14 amino acids. Germline CDR1 and CDR2: SNHLY and FYNNEI. Losses at the gene ends were 2 bases for V and 2 bases for J; bases not matched to a gene: 1. CDR3 sequence reads: CASSERLAAYEQYF. The CDR3 nucleotides are TGTGCCAGCAGTGAAAGACTAGCGGCCTACGAGCAGTACTTC.

This chain links TRBV9 with TRBJ1-1, with TRBD1 as a possible D gene (5 bases). This CDR3 is 13 amino acids long. V lost 2 bases and J 5 bases, leaving 10 bases between the germline ends. Germline V lookup: CDR1 SGDLS, CDR2 YYNGEE. The CDR3 region has the DNA TGTGCCAGCAGCGTTGGGGGTAAGACTGAAGCTTTCTTT. Protein sequence: CASSVGGKTEAFF.

The rearrangement links TRBV18 to TRBJ1-3; the D is unclear. Between the trimmed V and J ends, which lost 2 bases and 0 bases, there was a span of 8 bases. The CDR3 is 15 residues long. Germline loops: CDR1 KGHSH, CDR2 LQKENI. CDR3: CASSPASPSGNTIYF. CDR3 nucleotide sequence: TGTGCCAGCTCACCAGCCTCCCCCTCTGGAAACACCATATATTTT.

V gene TRBV11-3 combines with J gene TRBJ2-1; 12 bases fit TRBD2. CDR3 length: 16 residues. Germline V gene data show CDR1 as SGHNT and CDR2 as YENEEA. V gave up 2 bases and J gave up 4 bases; unmatched junction bases: 3. The DNA of the CDR3 is TGTGCCAGCAGCTTAAGGGGACTAGCGGGTTACAATGAGCAGTTCTTC. It is translated as CASSLRGLAGYNEQFF.

V usage is TRBV4-1 and J usage is TRBJ2-1; TRBD2 matches at 14 bases. With V trimmed by 4 bases and J by 7 bases, 6 bases remained unmatched. CDR3 length: 16 residues. CDR1 and CDR2 from the germline V gene are MGHRA and YSYEKL. The CDR3 spells CASSPGTSGRGNEQFF. The CDR3 DNA is TGCGCCAGCAGCCCCGGGACTAGCGGGAGAGGGAATGAGCAGTTCTTC.

V and J are TRBV19 and TRBJ1-2; D is unclear. Germline assignment: CDR1 LNHDA and CDR2 SQIVND (reference sequence). This CDR3 is built from 14 residues. V lost 3 bases, J lost 8 bases, and 16 bases lay in between. Here the CDR3 reads CASSISQATGGYTF. CDR3 nucleotide sequence: TGTGCCAGTAGTATCAGTCAGGCGACTGGGGGCTACACCTTC.

The chain uses TRBV19 and TRBJ1-6, with 9 positions matching TRBD1. V dropped 5 bases and J dropped 5; count of bases not matched to a gene: 7. Looked up from germline, CDR1 is LNHDA and CDR2 is SQIVND (reference sequence). This CDR3 is built from 16 residues. The CDR3, as DNA: TGTGCCAGTAGTCGCGACGGGACAGGGAATAATTCACCCCTCCACTTT. Translation: CASSRDGTGNNSPLHF.

This chain links TRBV12-5 with TRBJ2-3; D not certain. The germline V gene encodes CDR1 LGHNT and CDR2 FRNRAP. This CDR3 region has 13 residues. The V end was cut by 6 bases, the J end by 1 base, with 8 bases between. CDR3 in amino acids: CASGPGGTDTQYF. The CDR3 DNA sequence: TGTGCTAGTGGCCCCGGTGGCACAGATACGCAGTATTTT.

The chain employs TRBV4-2 and TRBJ2-7; 8 bases map to TRBD2. Trimming cost V 2 bases and J 6 bases; bases outside gene matches: 9. Germline V gene sequence: CDR1 LGHNA, CDR2 YNFKEQ. The CDR3 length is 15 residues. The CDR3 protein is CASSQIEGTSGEQYF. CDR3 sequence (DNA): TGTGCCAGCAGCCAAATCGAAGGGACTAGTGGCGAGCAGTACTTC.

This rearrangement joins TRBV7-2 to TRBJ1-2; weak D call: TRBD1 (5 bases). Trimming removed 1 base from V and 3 bases from J, with 15 bases in between. The CDR3 is made up of 16 amino acids. Germline V lookup: CDR1 SGHTA, CDR2 FQGNSA. CDR3: CASSLEVSDTYYGYTF. The CDR3 nucleotides read TGTGCCAGCAGCTTAGAGGTTTCGGACACTTACTATGGCTACACCTTC.

The V and J genes are TRBV5-6 and TRBJ2-5; 10 bases match TRBD1. Germline CDR1 is SGHDT and CDR2 is YYEEEE. This CDR3 is 18 amino acids long. V was clipped by 3 bases and J by 5 bases; unmatched bases: 16. The CDR3 DNA sequence: TGTGCCAGCAGCTCGCATAGACAGGGGGCGCTGAGTAGGGAGACCCAGTACTTC. Translating gives CASSSHRQGALSRETQYF. The variable domain in full, completed from reference TRBV5-6 and TRBJ2-5, reads DAGVTQSPTHLIKTRGQQVTLRCSPKSGHDTVSWYQQALGQGPQFIFQYYEEEERQRGNFPDRFSGHQFPNYSSELNVNALLLGDSALYLCASSSHRQGALSRETQYFGPGTRLLVL.

This CDR3 is CASSDPNTEAFF. CDR3 nucleotides: TGCGCCAGCAGTGACCCGAACACTGAAGCTTTCTTT. This chain connects TRBV10-1 to TRBJ1-1; no clear D. This CDR3 contains 12 residues. V was shortened by 3 bases and J by 1 base, with 3 bases between the two germline ends. Per germline, CDR1 WNHNN and CDR2 SYGVQD (reference sequence).

In DNA, the CDR3 is TGTGCCAGCTCACCACCGAGCTCCTACAATGAGCAGTTCTTC. Translated, it gives CASSPPSSYNEQFF. The chain combines TRBV18 with TRBJ2-1; D ambiguous. Trimming shortened V by 0 bases and J by 0 bases, and 3 bases separated the two germline ends. Per the germline V gene, CDR1 is KGHSH and CDR2 is LQKENI. The CDR3 is 14 amino acids.

J is TRBJ1-2 and V is TRBV7-9; 7 bases align to TRBD1. The CDR3 length is 15 residues. Germline V gene data show CDR1 as SEHNR and CDR2 as FQNEAQ (reference sequence). V gave up 4 bases and J gave up 7 bases; unmatched junction bases: 12. The CDR3, as DNA: TGTGCCAGCAGCTCTTCGGGACAGCCCTCGGGTGGCTACACCTTC. Translated, it gives CASSSSGQPSGGYTF.

The V call is TRBV6-6, the J call TRBJ1-5; D perhaps matches TRBD1 (5 bases). With 9 bases removed from V and 3 bases from J, the gap between germline ends came to 18 bases. CDR1 MNHNY and CDR2 SVGAGI come from the germline V gene (reference sequence). The CDR3 is 15 residues long. In DNA, the CDR3 is TGTGCCAGTACAGCCCCTGAGGGGCCCAATCAGCCCCAGCATTTT. Its translation: CASTAPEGPNQPQHF.

V gene TRBV5-4 combines with J gene TRBJ2-7; 7 bases agree with TRBD1. CDR3 length: 16 amino acids. With 4 bases clipped from V and 5 bases from J, the junction kept 15 bases outside the gene matches. Germline V CDR1 and CDR2: SGHNT, YYREEE (reference sequence). CDR3 residues: CASSRGSGTVIHEQYF. The CDR3 DNA reads TGTGCCAGCAGCCGGGGTTCTGGGACAGTGATCCACGAGCAGTACTTC.